This note documents a single TCR beta chain sequence. The antigen remains undetermined. Germline V CDR1 and CDR2: MNHEY, SMNVEV (reference sequence). V was pared by 7 bases and J by 7 bases, with 23 bases between. This CDR3 contains 15 residues. TCRdb keeps only in-frame clones here, not all; method: immunoSEQ multiplex PCR. The sample gives roughly 44,000 clones, nearly 95% of which show up once; less than 9.5% is in the top ten. This sample is drawn from a study of T cells in tuberculosis. Study findings and constraints: Shorter CDR3-alpha in active tuberculosis partly drove smaller distances.

J is TRBJ2-7 and V is TRBV27; D may be TRBD1 (5 bases). The clonotype comes from a donor between 10 and 29 years old with latent tuberculosis or without tuberculosis infection. Sequencing was done on a sample of PBMCs. CDR3 DNA: TGTGCCAGCACCCCGATAGGGCAGGGTCAGCATGAGCAGTACTTC. Translating gives CASTPIGQGQHEQYF.